The T cell receptor (beta chain) described here comes from a study of technical replicates of blood from a handful of donors. Produced via immunoSEQ multiplex PCR; TCRdb's table is partial and in-frame only. The sample has approximately 89,000 clones, over 85% seen once. The CDR3 has 13 residues. V lost 1 base to trimming and J lost 6 bases, with 13 bases between them. The germline V gene has CDR1 SQVTM and CDR2 ANQGSEA. Specimen: T cells isolated from PBMCs. The sequence derives from a human donor in good health. The chain recombines TRBV29-1 with TRBJ2-7; maybe TRBD2 (5 bases). CDR3 amino acids: CSVEGPGSGEQYF. The CDR3 nucleotides read TGCAGCGTTGAAGGACCGGGGTCAGGCGAGCAGTACTTC.